The 20 T cell receptor beta chains below were found in one sample sequenced in a study of CD8+ T cells in alopecia areata. RNA was isolated and reverse transcribed to cDNA, the sequencing template. TCRdb keeps only in-frame clones here, not all; method: immunoSEQ multiplex PCR. The data contain 90,000 to 130,000 clones, around 59% of them singletons. The sequenced material came from CD8+ T cells sorted from blood. The receptors were gathered from a human donor in good health.

This chain joins TRBV19 and TRBJ2-3, with D perhaps matching TRBD2 (6 bases). Per germline, CDR1 LNHDA and CDR2 SQIVND (reference sequence). CDR3 length: 14 amino acids. Trimming stripped 3 bases from V and 2 bases from J, with 9 bases between. The CDR3 loop is CASSISGLTDTQYF. DNA of the CDR3: TGTGCCAGTAGTATTAGCGGACTCACAGATACGCAGTATTTT.

Only a few counts were recorded for this clone. The chain has TRBV29-1 and TRBJ2-6; D is uncertain. The V gene lost 6 bases and the J gene lost 0 bases, with 9 bases spanning the gap. CDR3 length: 14 amino acids. Germline CDR1 reads SQVTM; CDR2 reads ANQGSEA. The CDR3 bases are TGCAGCGTGCTACTGGACTCTGGGGCCAACGTCCTGACTTTC. It specifies CSVLLDSGANVLTF.

This clone has just a few counts. This rearrangement joins TRBV15 to TRBJ2-7; weak D call: TRBD1 (6 bases). Germline CDR1 is LNHNV and CDR2 is YYDKDF (reference sequence). The CDR3 is made up of 15 amino acids. V dropped 2 bases and J dropped 2 bases, with 13 bases sitting between them. Written as DNA, the CDR3 is TGTGCCACCAGCAGATCCCGGACAGATACCTACGAGCAGTACTTC. Encoded protein: CATSRSRTDTYEQYF.

V usage is TRBV27 and J usage is TRBJ2-5, with 12 bases lining up with TRBD2. Trimming cost V 2 bases and J 5 bases; bases outside gene matches: 9. Germline values: CDR1 MNHEY, CDR2 SMNVEV (reference sequence). This CDR3 is 17 amino acids long. The CDR3: CASSLLASGGARETQYF. In DNA, the CDR3 is TGTGCCAGCAGTTTACTCGCTAGCGGGGGGGCCCGGGAGACCCAGTACTTC.

The V gene is TRBV7-2, the J gene TRBJ2-5; D perhaps matches TRBD1 (5 bases). In germline, CDR1 is SGHTA, CDR2 FQGNSA. CDR3 length equals 14 residues. Trimming took off 3 bases at V and 0 bases at J, with 8 bases between the two ends. The CDR3: CASSLSGNQETQYF. Written as DNA, the CDR3 is TGTGCCAGCAGCTTGTCAGGGAACCAAGAGACCCAGTACTTC. Based on the CDR3 plus reference TRBV7-2 and TRBJ2-5, the full variable domain is GAGVSQSPSNKVTEKGKDVELRCDPISGHTALYWYRQSLGQGLEFLIYFQGNSAPDKSGLPSDRFSAERTGGSVSTLTIQRTQQEDSAVYLCASSLSGNQETQYFGPGTRLLVL.

This clone was observed a few times. CDR3 sequence reads: CASSAGDLRAFF. As DNA, the CDR3 is TGTGCCAGCAGCGCTGGCGATCTGAGAGCTTTCTTT. The chain carries TRBV5-6 and TRBJ1-1; D gene uncertain. This CDR3 comprises 12 residues. Germline lookup yields CDR1 SGHDT and CDR2 YYEEEE. The V and J ends lost 4 bases and 10 bases respectively, with 14 bases between them.

This chain uses TRBV6-4 with TRBJ2-3; D call uncertain. The germline gives CDR1 MRHNA, CDR2 SNTAGT. V shed 2 bases and J shed 3 bases, with 12 bases lying between them. The CDR3 consists of 15 residues. The CDR3 sequence: CASSDGVGETDTQYF. CDR3 nucleotide sequence: TGTGCCAGCAGTGACGGGGTCGGAGAGACAGATACGCAGTATTTT.

The rearrangement uses TRBV4-2 and TRBJ1-2; a weak D match, TRBD1 (5 bases). Trimming took 1 base from V and 4 from J, leaving 16 bases between them. The CDR3 runs to 16 residues. Germline V lookup: CDR1 LGHNA, CDR2 YNFKEQ. CDR3 loop: CASSQAVLGVGYGYTF. The CDR3 DNA sequence: TGTGCCAGCAGCCAAGCTGTATTGGGGGTTGGCTATGGCTACACCTTC.

The chain carries TRBV28 and TRBJ2-7, with a weak D call TRBD1 (5 bases). Germline assignment: CDR1 MDHEN and CDR2 SYDVKM. The CDR3 is made up of 14 amino acids. Trimming took 3 bases from V and 1 from J, leaving 10 bases between them. The chain's CDR3 is CASSFGAASYEQYF. CDR3 DNA sequence: TGTGCCAGCAGTTTTGGGGCGGCGTCCTACGAGCAGTACTTC.

This clone has only a few counts. Germline is not matched at one junction end, which may reflect a read error. Additional DNA sequences in this sample encode the identical CDR3. The chain employs TRBV4-1 and TRBJ2-3; 10 nucleotides agree with TRBD2. Per the germline V gene, CDR1 is MGHRA and CDR2 is YSYEKL. The CDR3 is 16 residues long. CDR3: CASSQDLAGGTDTQYF. CDR3 DNA: TGTGCCAGCAGCCAAGATCTAGCGGGGGGCACAGATACGCAGTATTTT.

V usage is TRBV27 and J usage is TRBJ1-5, with D possibly being TRBD1 (6 bases). The CDR3 length is 13 residues. Trimming removed 4 bases at V and 4 bases at J, with 8 bases between. The germline V gene has CDR1 MNHEY and CDR2 SMNVEV (reference sequence). Written as DNA, the CDR3 is TGTGCCAGCAGTTATACAGGGAATCAGCCCCAGCATTTT. It codes for CASSYTGNQPQHF.

This rearrangement joins TRBV4-2 to TRBJ2-1; maybe TRBD2 (6 bases). The CDR3 contains 14 residues. CDR1 and CDR2 (germline): LGHNA, YNFKEQ. The germline V and J ends were trimmed by 4 bases and 8 bases, with 15 bases remaining between them. The chain's CDR3 is CASSLSGPGDEQFF. The CDR3 nucleotides are TGTGCCAGCAGCCTTAGCGGCCCTGGGGATGAGCAGTTCTTC.

A remark on this clone: Relative to the germline gene, one junction end is altered; a read error may explain this. The gene calls are TRBV4-1 and TRBJ1-1; D is perhaps TRBD1 (6 bases). CDR3 length: 14 residues. Looked up from germline, CDR1 is MGHRA and CDR2 is YSYEKL. The CDR3 nucleotides read TGCGCCAGCAGCCAAGTTTTTTGGGGGGCTGAGGCTTTCTTT. It translates to CASSQVFWGAEAFF.

The chain is built from TRBV28 and TRBJ1-1, with D possibly being TRBD1 (5 bases). The CDR3 is 14 amino acids. V was cut by 5 bases and J by 1 base, with 11 bases left in between. The germline V gene encodes CDR1 MDHEN and CDR2 SYDVKM. CDR3 bases: TGTGCCAGCAGTCCGGGACGGCAGAACACTGAAGCTTTCTTT. Its translation: CASSPGRQNTEAFF.

This chain links TRBV29-1 with TRBJ2-6; D might be TRBD1 (5 bases). CDR1 is SQVTM and CDR2 is ANQGSEA in the germline V gene. The CDR3 loop spans 14 amino acids. V shed 4 bases and J shed 0 bases, with 7 bases lying between them. This CDR3 reads CSVADSSGANVLTF. CDR3 bases: TGCAGCGTTGCCGACAGCTCTGGGGCCAACGTCCTGACTTTC.

The genes are TRBV19 and TRBJ2-1; 11 bases line up with TRBD2. The V segment lost 6 bases and the J segment 6 bases; nucleotides outside the gene matches: 4. From germline, CDR1 is LNHDA and CDR2 SQIVND (reference sequence). The CDR3 contains 14 residues. CDR3 amino acids: CASSSGTSGNEQFF. As DNA, the CDR3 is TGTGCCAGTAGCAGTGGGACTAGCGGCAATGAGCAGTTCTTC.

The CDR3 nucleotides read TGTGCCAGTAGTATAGCGGAGACACCCTCCTACAATGAGCAGTTCTTC. This codes for CASSIAETPSYNEQFF. The chain employs TRBV19 and TRBJ2-1; D not resolved. The ends were cut back, 1 base at V and 0 bases at J, with 10 bases in the middle. Germline CDR1 is LNHDA and CDR2 is SQIVND (reference sequence). The CDR3 is made up of 16 amino acids.

The V and J genes are TRBV25-1 and TRBJ1-1; tentative D call: TRBD1 (5 bases). Germline values: CDR1 MGHDK, CDR2 SYGVNS. The CDR3 spans 17 residues. The germline V and J ends were trimmed by 0 bases and 1 base, with 15 bases remaining between them. As DNA, the CDR3 is TGTGCCAGCAGTGAATACCCCTCTCCAGACAGGAACACTGAAGCTTTCTTT. This translates into CASSEYPSPDRNTEAFF.

This clone was seen only a few times. V is TRBV5-1 and J is TRBJ1-1; TRBD1 matches 9 bases. The germline gives CDR1 SGHRS, CDR2 YFSETQ. CDR3 length: 16 amino acids. Trimming cost V 6 bases and J 5 bases; bases outside gene matches: 14. The CDR3 here is CASTPPRYRGRTEAFF. CDR3 nucleotides: TGCGCCAGCACCCCACCGAGGTACAGGGGGCGGACTGAAGCTTTCTTT.

This chain joins TRBV5-6 and TRBJ1-6; TRBD1 matches 7 bases. V was clipped by 0 bases and J by 8 bases; unmatched bases: 14. Per the germline V gene, CDR1 is SGHDT and CDR2 is YYEEEE. The CDR3 has 18 amino acids. For the CDR3, the DNA is TGTGCCAGCAGCTTGGAGGGCAGGGGGTTGGTGCCCCATTCACCCCTCCACTTT. This sequence encodes CASSLEGRGLVPHSPLHF.